The TCR beta chain described here comes from a study of CD8 T cells in Susac syndrome. Random hexamers were used to reverse transcribe the RNA input (about 0.5 to 1 ug). A single record per CDR3 protein comes from TCRdb applying MiXCR to the immunoSEQ multiplex PCR reads. This sample yields some 200,000 distinct CDR3 sequences, of which around 93% are seen a single time; around 0.15% belongs to the top ten. The CDR3 is made up of 15 amino acids. Trimming took off 5 bases at V and 4 bases at J, with 14 bases between the two ends. CDR1 is KGHSH, CDR2 LQKENI, per germline. This sequence originates from a human donor with Susac syndrome. The V call is TRBV18, the J call TRBJ2-2; no firm D call. Material: CD8+ T cells from PBMCs. CDR3 DNA sequence: TGTGCCAGCTCAACCACACGACGAGGCACCGGGGAGCTGTTTTTT. Protein: CASSTTRRGTGELFF.